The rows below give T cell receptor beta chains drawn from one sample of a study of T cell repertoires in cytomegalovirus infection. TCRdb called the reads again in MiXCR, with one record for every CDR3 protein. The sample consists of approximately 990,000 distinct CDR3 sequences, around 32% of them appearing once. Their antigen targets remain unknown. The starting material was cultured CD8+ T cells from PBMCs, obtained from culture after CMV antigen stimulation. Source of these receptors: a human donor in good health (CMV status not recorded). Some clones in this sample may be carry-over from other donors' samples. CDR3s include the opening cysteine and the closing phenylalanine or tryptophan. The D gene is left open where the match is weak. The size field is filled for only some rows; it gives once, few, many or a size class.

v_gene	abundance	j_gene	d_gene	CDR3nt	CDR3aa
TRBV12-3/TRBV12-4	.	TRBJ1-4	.	TGTGCCAGCAGTTTAGCACGCATGGACGGACTAATTAATGAAAAACTGTTTTTT	CASSLARMDGLINEKLFF
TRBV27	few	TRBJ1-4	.	TGTGCCAGCAGTCCGGGACTCCATAATGAAAAACTGTTTTTT	CASSPGLHNEKLFF
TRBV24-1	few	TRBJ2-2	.	TGTGCCACCAGTGATTTGGGAGAAAGAAACACCGGGGAGCTGTTTTTT	CATSDLGERNTGELFF
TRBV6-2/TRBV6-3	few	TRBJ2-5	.	TGTGCCAGCAGTTACTCCAGGGCCCGCGGGGAGACCCAGTACTTC	CASSYSRARGETQYF
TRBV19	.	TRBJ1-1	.	TGTGCCAGTCTTCAGGGAGGCACTGAAGCTTTCTTT	CASLQGGTEAFF
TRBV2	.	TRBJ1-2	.	TGTGCCACCTTGATTCTGGACTATGGCTACACCTTC	CATLILDYGYTF
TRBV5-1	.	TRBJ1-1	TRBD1	TGCGCCAGCAGTTCCGGGACAGGGGTCCTGAACACTGAAGCTTTCTTT	CASSSGTGVLNTEAFF
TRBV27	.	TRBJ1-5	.	TGTGCCAGCAGTTTATCTTGGGCCTTCCAGCCCCAGCATTTT	CASSLSWAFQPQHF
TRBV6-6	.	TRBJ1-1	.	TGTGCCAGCAGTTACTCGGGCGGAGGTAGACCTGAGGCTTTCTTT	CASSYSGGGRPEAFF
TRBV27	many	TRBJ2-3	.	TGTGCCAGCAGTTTTATAGCAGATACGCAGTATTTT	CASSFIADTQYF
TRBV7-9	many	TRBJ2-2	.	TGTGCCAGCAGCTTAAAGGTTTCCGGGGAGCTGTTTTTT	CASSLKVSGELFF
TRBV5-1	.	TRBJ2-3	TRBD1	TGCGCCAGCAGTCGCGAGGGGGCCGCCACAGATACGCAGTATTTT	CASSREGAATDTQYF
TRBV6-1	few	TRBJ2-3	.	TGTGCCAGCAGTCCCCCCCCGGGCAACACAGATACGCAGTATTTT	CASSPPPGNTDTQYF
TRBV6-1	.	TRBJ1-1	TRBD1	TGTGCCAGCAGTTACATCCAGGGGGCTCACACTGAAGCTTTCTTT	CASSYIQGAHTEAFF
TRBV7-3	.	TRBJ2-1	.	TGTGCCAGCAGCTTTGGGGCATGGGGCAATGAGCAGTTCTTC	CASSFGAWGNEQFF
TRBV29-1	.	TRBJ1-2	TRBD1	TGCAGCGTTGAAGATCTCCGGGACAGGAACAAGCTGCCTAACTATGGCTACACCTTC	CSVEDLRDRNKLPNYGYTF
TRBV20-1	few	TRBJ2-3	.	TGCAGTGCTAGCCTGCCGAGGTTGGATACGCAGTATTTT	CSASLPRLDTQYF
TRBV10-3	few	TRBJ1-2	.	TGTGCCATCAGTGAAGGAGAGTTTGGCTACACCTTC	CAISEGEFGYTF
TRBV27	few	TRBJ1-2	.	TGTGCCAGCAGAATATCATTTACAGGAGGGGCGATCTATGGCTACACCTTC	CASRISFTGGAIYGYTF
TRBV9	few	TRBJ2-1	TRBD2	TGTGCCAGCAGCCCCCCGGGGGTAGCGGGGTACAATGAGCAGTTCTTC	CASSPPGVAGYNEQFF
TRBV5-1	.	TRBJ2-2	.	TGCGCCAGCAGCGATGGTTTAGCGTTGGGGGCGAACACCGGGGAGCTGTTTTTT	CASSDGLALGANTGELFF
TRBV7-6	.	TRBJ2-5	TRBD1	TGTGCTAGCAGCTTAGGGGCAGGGGGTCGAGAGACCCAGTACTTC	CASSLGAGGRETQYF
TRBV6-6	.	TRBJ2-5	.	TGTGCCAGCAGTTACTCGGGGGGGGGCATTCTTCAAGAGACCCAGTACTTC	CASSYSGGGILQETQYF
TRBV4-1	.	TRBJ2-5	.	TGCGCCAGCAGCCAAGAAGGAACTAGCCAAGAGACCCAGTACTTC	CASSQEGTSQETQYF
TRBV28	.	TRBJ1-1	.	TGTGCCAGCAGTTTACATTCGCCGGGGGAAGCTTTCTTT	CASSLHSPGEAFF
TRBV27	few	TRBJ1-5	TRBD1	TGTGCCAGCAGTTTATTTACAGGGGACAATCAGCCCCAGCATTTT	CASSLFTGDNQPQHF
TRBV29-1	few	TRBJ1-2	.	TGCAGCGTTTCACACAGGGTTAACTATGGCTACACCTTC	CSVSHRVNYGYTF
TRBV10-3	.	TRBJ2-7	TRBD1	TGTGCCATCAGTGAGTCGAAATTTCGGGGGACAGGAATCTCCTACGAGCAGTACTTC	CAISESKFRGTGISYEQYF
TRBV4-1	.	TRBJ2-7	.	TGCGCCAGCAGCCAAGTTATAACGGGGACCTACGAGCAGTACTTC	CASSQVITGTYEQYF
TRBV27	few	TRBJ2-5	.	TGTGCCAGCAGTTCGGGGGAGGGGACAGGAGAGACCCAGTACTTC	CASSSGEGTGETQYF
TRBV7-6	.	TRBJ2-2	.	TGTGCCAGCAGCTCCACCGATAGCCTCCCTTATCCGAACACCGGGGAGCTGTTTTTT	CASSSTDSLPYPNTGELFF
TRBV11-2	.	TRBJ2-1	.	TGTGCCAGCAGCTTAGCGGGGTTCGGTGGGGAGCAGTTCTTC	CASSLAGFGGEQFF
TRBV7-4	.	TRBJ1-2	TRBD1	TGTGCCAGCAGCTTGCCCCGGGGTGGGACAGAGCATGGCTACACCTTC	CASSLPRGGTEHGYTF
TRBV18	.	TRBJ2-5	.	TGTGCCAGCTCACCACCTGTTCCTAAGTTGTACCAAGAGACCCAGTACTTC	CASSPPVPKLYQETQYF
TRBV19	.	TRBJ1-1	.	TGTGCCAGTAGTATAAAGACAGAGGATGAAGCTTTCTTT	CASSIKTEDEAFF
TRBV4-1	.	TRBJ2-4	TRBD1	TGCGCCAGCAGCCCAGTTTGGACAGGGGGCGCGTATAACATTCAGTACTTC	CASSPVWTGGAYNIQYF
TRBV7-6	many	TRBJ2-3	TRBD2	TGTGCCAGCAGCTTATTGTATGCTAGCGGGGGGGTTAGCACAGATACGCAGTATTTT	CASSLLYASGGVSTDTQYF
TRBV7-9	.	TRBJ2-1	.	TGTGCCAGCAGCTTAGTTGGGCGCAACAATGAGCAGTTCTTC	CASSLVGRNNEQFF
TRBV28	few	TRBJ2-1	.	TGTGCCAGCAGTTCGGCAGGGGACCACAATGAGCAGTTCTTC	CASSSAGDHNEQFF
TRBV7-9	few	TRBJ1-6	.	TGTGCCAGCAGCTCCGACAGGCATAATTCACCCCTCCACTTT	CASSSDRHNSPLHF
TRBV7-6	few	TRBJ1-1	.	TGTGCCAGCAGCCCCATGGGGGGTGAGACTGAAGCTTTCTTT	CASSPMGGETEAFF
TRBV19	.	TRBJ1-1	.	TGTGCCAGTAGTAGGCGGGGGATGGACACTGAAGCTTTCTTT	CASSRRGMDTEAFF
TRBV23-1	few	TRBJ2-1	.	TGCGCCAGCAGTCAACCCACGAAGGTAGCAGACAATGAGCAGTTCTTC	CASSQPTKVADNEQFF
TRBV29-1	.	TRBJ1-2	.	TGCAGCGTTGTCGGTCGTGGGGGAGGCTACACCTTC	CSVVGRGGGYTF
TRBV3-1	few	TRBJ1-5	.	TGTGCCAGCAGCCTCGGGGGGCTGGTTCAGCCCCAGCATTTT	CASSLGGLVQPQHF